This TCR beta chain comes out of a study of regulatory T cells in long-lasting Graves disease. Trimming removed 0 bases from V and 4 bases from J; junction bases left unmatched: 13. The CDR3 has 18 amino acids. Arm-PCR of CDR3 regions and iRepertoire HTBI primers were the basis on which TCR beta libraries were built. MiXCR, applied by TCRdb to the multiplex PCR reads, yields one record per CDR3 protein. Altogether 530,000 or so distinct CDR3 sequences are present, roughly a sixth being singletons, with the ten largest covering 12%. Time point reported: newly diagnosed GD, antithyroid drugs for less than 3 months. PBMCs were the source of the RNA used for TCR sequencing. American Thyroid Association guidelines were used to diagnose Graves' disease. The sample was also reused in another study, on T cells in Graves' hyperthyroidism and ophthalmopathy. Turning to that study: Graves' hyperthyroidism showing no ophthalmopathy progression within 18 months was considered stable.

The sample consisted of peripheral blood mononuclear cells (PBMCs), taken at new diagnosis, from a patient treated with antithyroid drugs. This receptor was obtained from a man between 18 and 35 years old with Graves disease. The rearrangement uses TRBV12-3 or TRBV12-4 and TRBJ1-1; 8 nucleotides align to TRBD1. CDR3 region: CASSLAEARGPFFTEAFF. The DNA of the CDR3 is TGTGCCAGCAGTTTAGCGGAGGCCAGGGGGCCCTTTTTCACTGAAGCTTTCTTT.